The present T cell receptor beta chain was sequenced within a study of blood T cell repertoires in COVID-19. Study at large: From the United States, Italy and Spain came samples of acute and convalescent COVID-19.

Per the study methods: The authors estimated nucleated cell counts from reference gene primer amplification. Some clones are missing from TCRdb's copy, which holds only in-frame ones; the method was immunoSEQ multiplex PCR. V and J calls plus clone size are reproduced from that table; the DNA served to infer D and trimming. The sample includes about 220,000 clones, 80% to 90% seen only once; the top ten take 3% to 4%. V lost 4 bases to trimming and J lost 1 base, with 10 bases between them. Germline V CDR1 and CDR2: SGHVS, FNYEAQ. The CDR3 sequence is 14 residues long. Participant ages covered roughly 18 to 89 years across 20 to 25 US areas.

This chain uses TRBV7-6 with TRBJ2-5, with D perhaps matching TRBD2 (7 bases). Sequences were obtained from PBMCs or T cells enriched from blood (not recorded which). This sequence originates from a woman in her late teens or twenties in a cohort exposed to, infected with or recovered from COVID-19 (not recorded which). The chain's CDR3 is CASSWGGRQETQYF. The DNA of the CDR3 is TGTGCCAGCAGCTGGGGGGGGCGCCAAGAGACCCAGTACTTC.